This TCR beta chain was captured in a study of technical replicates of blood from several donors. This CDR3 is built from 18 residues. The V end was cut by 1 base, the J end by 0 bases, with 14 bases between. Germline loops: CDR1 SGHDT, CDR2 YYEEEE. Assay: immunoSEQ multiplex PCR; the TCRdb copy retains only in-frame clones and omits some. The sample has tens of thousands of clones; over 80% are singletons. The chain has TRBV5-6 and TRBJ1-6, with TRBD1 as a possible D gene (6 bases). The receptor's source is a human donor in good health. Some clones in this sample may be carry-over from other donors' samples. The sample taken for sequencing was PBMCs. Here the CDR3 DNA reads TGTGCCAGCAGCTTGTTCGCAGGGGCTGACTCCTATAATTCACCCCTCCACTTT. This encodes CASSLFAGADSYNSPLHF. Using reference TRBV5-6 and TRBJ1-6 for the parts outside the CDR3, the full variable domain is DAGVTQSPTHLIKTRGQQVTLRCSPKSGHDTVSWYQQALGQGPQFIFQYYEEEERQRGNFPDRFSGHQFPNYSSELNVNALLLGDSALYLCASSLFAGADSYNSPLHFGNGTRLTVT.